The 26 T cell receptor beta chains given below trace back to one sample, sequenced in a study of T cells after yellow fever vaccination. A single record per CDR3 protein comes from TCRdb applying MiXCR to the 5' RACE reads. The sample comprises hundreds of thousands of distinct CDR3 sequences, roughly a sixth of which are singletons, and about a sixth rests with the top ten. The specimen comprised PBMCs, sampled before the yellow fever booster vaccination. The receptors derive from a man younger than 35 who received the YFV17D yellow fever vaccine.

This chain connects TRBV7-2 to TRBJ2-7; 10 bases map to TRBD1. J lost 4 bases, V lost 2 bases, and 11 bases had no gene match. The CDR3 loop spans 17 amino acids. In germline, CDR1 is SGHTA, CDR2 FQGNSA. The CDR3 loop is CASSLRTGGILGYEQYV. In nucleotides, the CDR3 is TGTGCCAGCAGCTTACGGACAGGGGGTATTTTGGGATACGAGCAGTACGTC.

This clonotype appeared a few times. V usage is TRBV5-1 and J usage is TRBJ2-7; 10 bases agree with TRBD1. Germline loops: CDR1 SGHRS, CDR2 YFSETQ. V shed 4 bases, J shed 5 bases, and the junction held 3 bases outside the gene matches. This CDR3 comprises 13 residues. CDR3 coding DNA: TGCGCCAGCAGCCTGACAGGGGGCGACGAGCAGTACGTC. It specifies CASSLTGGDEQYV.

This clonotype was seen a few times. The chain uses TRBV4-3 and TRBJ1-1; D gene ambiguous. The V and J ends lost 0 bases and 8 bases respectively, with 10 bases between them. Germline assignment: CDR1 LGHNA and CDR2 YSLEER. The CDR3 is 13 amino acids. The CDR3 coding sequence is TGCGCCAGCAGCCAAGATACGGAGAGAGAAGCTTTCTTT. Translated: CASSQDTEREAFF.

In its sample, this clonotype was seen a few times. The chain employs TRBV25-1 and TRBJ1-2; D not certain. Germline V gene lookup returns CDR1 MGHDK and CDR2 SYGVNS. CDR3 length equals 15 residues. V dropped 1 base and J dropped 4 bases, with 13 bases sitting between them. CDR3 sequence (DNA): TGTGCCAGCAGTGAATCACCCCCTAGCCGCTATGGCTACACCTTC. Translation gives CASSESPPSRYGYTF.

This clonotype has more than one count but fewer than ten. V usage is TRBV12-3 or TRBV12-4 and J usage is TRBJ2-7, with TRBD2 identical over 9 bases. The CDR3 has 14 residues. With V trimmed by 3 bases and J by 4 bases, 4 bases remained unmatched. This CDR3 is CASSFVTSGYEQYV. The DNA for the CDR3 is TGTGCCAGCAGTTTTGTCACTAGCGGGTACGAGCAGTACGTC.

The rearrangement uses TRBV4-1 and TRBJ2-1, with a weak D call TRBD2 (6 bases). Germline values: CDR1 MGHRA, CDR2 YSYEKL. The CDR3 covers 15 residues. The ends were cut back, 3 bases at V and 7 bases at J, with 16 bases in the middle. CDR3 DNA: TGCGCCAGCAGCCAGAGTGCCCCGACTAGGAATGAGCAGTTCTTC. Residues: CASSQSAPTRNEQFF.

In this sample, this clonotype turned up many times. The chain recombines TRBV12-3 or TRBV12-4 with TRBJ2-2; 8 nucleotides line up with TRBD1. The CDR3 is 15 amino acids. Losses at the gene ends were 0 bases for V and 4 bases for J; bases not matched to a gene: 1. CDR3 DNA sequence: TGTGCCAGCAGTTTAGCTACAGGGGGCACCGGGGAGCTGTTTTTT. This encodes CASSLATGGTGELFF.

This sequence joins TRBV12-3 or TRBV12-4 and TRBJ1-3; 9 bases match TRBD1. J lost 3 bases, V lost 3 bases, and 6 bases had no gene match. There are 16 residues in the CDR3. The CDR3 is CASSLEQGAGGNTIYF. The CDR3 DNA reads TGTGCCAGCAGTTTGGAACAGGGGGCTGGTGGAAACACCATATATTTT.

This clonotype occurred a few times. The chain combines TRBV7-6 with TRBJ1-3; unclear D gene. Germline V gene sequence: CDR1 SGHVS, CDR2 FNYEAQ. The CDR3 has 14 residues. Trimming shortened V by 0 bases and J by 8 bases, and 11 bases separated the two germline ends. CDR3 loop: CASSLAGIPDTIYF. CDR3 bases: TGTGCCAGCAGCTTAGCAGGCATTCCCGACACCATATATTTT. Using reference TRBV7-6 and TRBJ1-3 for the parts outside the CDR3, the full variable domain is GAGVSQSPRYKVTKRGQDVALRCDPISGHVSLYWYRQALGQGPEFLTYFNYEAQQDKSGLPNDRFSAERPEGSISTLTIQRTEQRDSAMYRCASSLAGIPDTIYFGEGSWLTVV.

Only a few counts were recorded for this clonotype. This sequence joins TRBV6-2 or TRBV6-3 and TRBJ2-3; TRBD2 matches 7 bases. Trimming cost V 1 base and J 3 bases; bases outside gene matches: 22. CDR1 is MNHEY and CDR2 is SVGEGT in the germline V gene. The CDR3 contains 21 residues. The chain's CDR3 is CASSYFQTGESGAGSTDTQYF. The CDR3 DNA follows: TGTGCCAGCAGTTACTTCCAGACCGGGGAAAGCGGAGCGGGGAGTACAGATACGCAGTATTTT.

The rearrangement joins TRBV5-5 to TRBJ2-6; a weak D match, TRBD2 (6 bases). V shed 4 bases and J shed 1 base, with 9 bases lying between them. The CDR3 totals 15 residues. Per the germline V gene, CDR1 is SGHKS and CDR2 is YYEKEE (reference sequence). The CDR3 nucleotides are TGTGCCAGCAGCCCGGGGGTTTCTGGGGCCAACGTCCTGACTTTC. Amino acid sequence: CASSPGVSGANVLTF.

This clonotype was picked up a small number of times. V gene TRBV4-3 combines with J gene TRBJ2-2, with D possibly matching TRBD2 (5 bases). Germline loops: CDR1 LGHNA, CDR2 YSLEER. Trimming stripped 1 base from V and 2 bases from J, with 11 bases between. There are 16 residues in the CDR3. The CDR3 region is CASSQGFGLNTGELFF. The CDR3 coding sequence is TGCGCCAGCAGCCAAGGGTTTGGACTCAACACCGGGGAGCTGTTTTTT.

This chain joins TRBV27 and TRBJ1-6, with D unclear. Germline V gene data show CDR1 as MNHEY and CDR2 as SMNVEV (reference sequence). The ends were cut back, 7 bases at V and 5 bases at J, with 12 bases in the middle. The CDR3 covers 14 residues. As DNA, the CDR3 is TGTGCCAGCACCGCGTTTTTCGATAATTCACCCCTCCACTTT. Amino acid sequence: CASTAFFDNSPLHF.

The J gene is TRBJ2-3, the V gene TRBV4-1, with D uncertain. The V gene's germline CDR1 is MGHRA and CDR2 YSYEKL. The CDR3 loop spans 16 amino acids. Deletions cut 1 base from V and 3 bases from J, with 14 bases between. CDR3 loop: CASSQASQLRTDTQYF. In nucleotides, the CDR3 is TGCGCCAGCAGCCAAGCCTCACAGTTAAGAACAGATACGCAGTATTTT.

This clonotype was counted many times. V usage is TRBV20-1 and J usage is TRBJ1-1; possibly TRBD1 for D (5 bases). The CDR3 extends over 12 amino acids. CDR1 is DFQATT and CDR2 is SNEGSKA in the germline V gene (reference sequence). Between the trimmed V and J ends, which lost 5 bases and 2 bases, there was a span of 9 bases. In nucleotides, the CDR3 is TGCAGTGCTTTGGGGCCTAACACTGAAGCTTTCTTT. This codes for CSALGPNTEAFF.

This clonotype occurred a few times. The CDR3 nucleotides are TGTGCCAGCAGTTACTCTAGGGCTCAGGGGGCGACCGGGGAGCTGTTTTTT. This encodes CASSYSRAQGATGELFF. The chain uses TRBV6-6 and TRBJ2-2; TRBD1 matches 8 bases. V shed 0 bases and J 5 bases; nucleotides not matched to a gene: 8. The CDR3 loop spans 17 amino acids. Looked up from germline, CDR1 is MNHNY and CDR2 is SVGAGI (reference sequence).

This clonotype showed up just a few times. The chain employs TRBV10-3 and TRBJ1-1; tentatively, D is TRBD1 (6 bases). The V end was cut by 6 bases, the J end by 5 bases, with 19 bases between. Germline V gene data show CDR1 as ENHRY and CDR2 as SYGVKD. The CDR3 spans 15 residues. The CDR3 protein is CAIRPSTKGTTEAFF. CDR3 nucleotide sequence: TGTGCCATCAGACCCTCTACGAAGGGGACAACTGAAGCTTTCTTT.

This clonotype was counted many times. CDR3 in amino acids: CASSLTPEAGGALHF. In DNA form, the CDR3 reads TGTGCCAGCAGCTTAACCCCCGAGGCCGGAGGGGCCCTCCACTTT. The rearrangement uses TRBV7-2 and TRBJ1-6, with D possibly matching TRBD1 (5 bases). CDR1 is SGHTA and CDR2 is FQGNSA in the germline V gene. The CDR3 length is 15 residues. V lost 2 bases and J lost 14, with 19 bases in between.

In its sample, this clonotype was seen a few times. This chain uses TRBV6-6 with TRBJ1-1; D ambiguous. The CDR3 contains 14 residues. Trimming stripped 2 bases from V and 10 bases from J, with 17 bases between. Germline V lookup: CDR1 MNHNY, CDR2 SVGAGI (reference sequence). The DNA of the CDR3 is TGTGCCAGCAGTTACGACGAAAGGAGGTTCGGAGCTTTCTTT. Its protein product is CASSYDERRFGAFF.

This rearrangement joins TRBV9 to TRBJ2-3; unclear D gene. Trimming left V 3 bases short and J 6 bases short, with 5 bases between. The CDR3 consists of 11 residues. Germline CDR1 and CDR2: SGDLS and YYNGEE. This chain's CDR3 is CASSDGDTQYF. The CDR3 nucleotides are TGTGCCAGCAGCGATGGTGATACGCAGTATTTT.

The rearrangement links TRBV29-1 to TRBJ2-7, with D tentatively TRBD2 (5 bases). The V gene lost 5 bases and the J gene lost 0 bases, with 17 bases spanning the gap. CDR1 and CDR2 (germline): SQVTM, ANQGSEA. The CDR3 sequence is 15 residues long. For the CDR3, the DNA is TGCAGCGTTATTTGGCCTGAAGACTACTCCTACGAGCAGTACTTC. Translation: CSVIWPEDYSYEQYF.

This clonotype was detected only a few times. The rearrangement links TRBV9 to TRBJ1-1; TRBD1 aligns across 8 bases. The CDR3 is 17 amino acids. V shed 4 bases, J shed 0 bases, and the junction held 11 bases outside the gene matches. Germline CDR1 is SGDLS and CDR2 is YYNGEE. The CDR3 DNA reads TGTGCCAGCAGCCAACAAGGGCAGGGGGCCTTGAACACTGAAGCTTTCTTT. This codes for CASSQQGQGALNTEAFF.

This clonotype was picked up a small number of times. The rearrangement links TRBV6-5 to TRBJ2-3, with 10 bases matching TRBD2. V was pared by 3 bases and J by 3 bases, with 3 bases of the junction left unmatched. The CDR3 is 15 residues long. CDR1 and CDR2 (germline): MNHEY, SVGAGI. CDR3 in amino acids: CASSYSGGTTDTQYF. The CDR3 nucleotides are TGTGCCAGCAGTTATAGCGGGGGGACAACAGATACGCAGTATTTT.

This clonotype was counted between two and nine times. The chain recombines TRBV20-1 with TRBJ2-3, with TRBD1 as a possible D gene (7 bases). The CDR3 consists of 13 residues. V was shortened by 3 bases and J by 5 bases, with 12 bases between the two germline ends. In germline, CDR1 is DFQATT, CDR2 SNEGSKA (reference sequence). CDR3 DNA: TGCAGTGCTAGCGGCCAGGGGGGAGATACGCAGTATTTT. This translates into CSASGQGGDTQYF.

The V gene is TRBV12-3 or TRBV12-4, the J gene TRBJ1-1; 7 bases line up with TRBD1. CDR3 length: 15 amino acids. J lost 5 bases, V lost 6 bases, and 12 bases had no gene match. The CDR3 region is CASRPTTGAQTEAFF. The CDR3 DNA follows: TGTGCCAGCAGACCAACCACAGGGGCGCAAACTGAAGCTTTCTTT.

V gene TRBV29-1 combines with J gene TRBJ2-1, with 7 bases aligning to TRBD2. This CDR3 is 14 amino acids long. The junction had 6 bases not matched to a gene; V was cut back by 4 bases and J by 3 bases. Germline V CDR1 and CDR2: SQVTM, ANQGSEA. For the CDR3, the DNA is TGCAGCGTTGTGTGGCGGGGGATCTACAATGAGCAGTTCTTC. Amino acids: CSVVWRGIYNEQFF.